There are a few counts of the clone carrying this T cell receptor (beta chain). Its antigen remains unknown. The data derive from a study of identical twins. Study outcomes and limitations: A lower insertion count was a feature of abundant cord blood beta clonotypes, with no such feature in memory repertoires.

After template switching added a universal primer site, the resulting cDNA carried unique molecular identifiers. TCRdb reprocessed the 5' RACE reads with MiXCR, giving one entry per CDR3 protein. Seen here are hundreds of thousands of distinct CDR3 sequences, 18% observed once, and the top ten hold around 13%. Deletions cut 2 bases from V and 4 bases from J, with 13 bases between. The CDR3 loop spans 15 amino acids. The germline V gene has CDR1 MNHEY and CDR2 SVGAGI. These sequences were also reported in another study, on T cells expressing NK-cell markers. As that study records: The study found these clonotypes also leading the CD3+CD56-NKG2C+ fraction in four donors.

This receptor was identified in a woman aged 18-35 years in good health. V is TRBV6-5 and J is TRBJ2-3, with D possibly called TRBD1 or TRBD2 (6 bases each). The source material was PBMCs. For the CDR3, the DNA is TGTGCCAGCAGTTACCGAGGGGGGCCCTCAGATACGCAGTATTTT. Amino acid sequence: CASSYRGGPSDTQYF.